This is a list of T cell receptor beta chains from one sample in a study of regulatory T cells in long-lasting Graves disease. MiXCR, run by TCRdb on the multiplex PCR reads, gives a single entry per CDR3 protein. The sample shows about 540,000 distinct CDR3 sequences, approximately 13% of them seen only once. This sample was also put to use in a study of T cells in Graves' hyperthyroidism and ophthalmopathy.

Sequenced here: peripheral blood mononuclear cells (PBMCs), sampled at new diagnosis, from a patient treated with antithyroid drugs. All receptors derive from a man aged 25-40 years with Graves disease. Each CDR3 is given with its conserved first and last residue. The D gene is left open where the match is weak.

V gene: TRBV9; CDR3 length: 14; D gene: NA; CDR3 protein: CASSEKYHTGELFF
V gene: TRBV7-9; CDR3 length: 14; D gene: NA; CDR3 protein: CASRNRESNTEAFF
V gene: TRBV11-1; CDR3 length: 14; D gene: TRBD1; CDR3 protein: CASSLEGTGDTQYF
V gene: TRBV11-2; CDR3 length: 11; D gene: NA; CDR3 protein: CASSSWGTQYF
V gene: TRBV7-3; CDR3 length: 15; D gene: TRBD1; CDR3 protein: CASSPDRAGGNTIYF
V gene: TRBV11-2; CDR3 length: 13; D gene: NA; CDR3 protein: CASSLAGLLMQYF
V gene: TRBV27; CDR3 length: 13; D gene: NA; CDR3 protein: CASSLSHRAEQYF
V gene: TRBV19; CDR3 length: 15; D gene: TRBD1; CDR3 protein: CASSGIQGHTGELFF
V gene: TRBV9; CDR3 length: 14; D gene: NA; CDR3 protein: CASSVVMSGDEQFF
V gene: TRBV12-3/TRBV12-4; CDR3 length: 16; D gene: NA; CDR3 protein: CASSSTDRQRNQPQHF
V gene: TRBV11-3; CDR3 length: 13; D gene: NA; CDR3 protein: CASSPRQGDTQYF
V gene: TRBV12-3/TRBV12-4; CDR3 length: 14; D gene: NA; CDR3 protein: CASGRYPGANVLTF
V gene: TRBV20-1; CDR3 length: 15; D gene: TRBD2; CDR3 protein: CSARSAGEVGETQYF
V gene: TRBV3-1; CDR3 length: 14; D gene: NA; CDR3 protein: CASSQTTASGGQYF
V gene: TRBV20-1; CDR3 length: 13; D gene: NA; CDR3 protein: CSARDPGAYEQYF
V gene: TRBV5-1; CDR3 length: 15; D gene: NA; CDR3 protein: CASRDTVSANYGYTF
V gene: TRBV29-1; CDR3 length: 15; D gene: NA; CDR3 protein: CSVEKGVRTTDTQYF
V gene: TRBV20-1; CDR3 length: 17; D gene: NA; CDR3 protein: CSANPPPAGFTYNEQFF
V gene: TRBV7-9; CDR3 length: 17; D gene: NA; CDR3 protein: CASSPPTGTVSYNEQFF
V gene: TRBV12-3/TRBV12-4; CDR3 length: 12; D gene: NA; CDR3 protein: CASSFRGREQYF
V gene: TRBV7-9; CDR3 length: 16; D gene: TRBD1; CDR3 protein: CASSPAGDRGYDEQFF
V gene: TRBV2; CDR3 length: 16; D gene: TRBD1; CDR3 protein: CASSEFMGQGRPKQYF
V gene: TRBV25-1; CDR3 length: 15; D gene: NA; CDR3 protein: CASSDPRGHGYGYTF
V gene: TRBV12-3/TRBV12-4; CDR3 length: 14; D gene: NA; CDR3 protein: CASSFGDGGNEQFF
V gene: TRBV7-9; CDR3 length: 14; D gene: TRBD1; CDR3 protein: CASSWATGGDEQFF
V gene: TRBV13; CDR3 length: 15; D gene: TRBD2; CDR3 protein: CASSFEREGGDTQYF
V gene: TRBV30; CDR3 length: 13; D gene: NA; CDR3 protein: CAWSVWSAAEAFF
V gene: TRBV29-1; CDR3 length: 13; D gene: NA; CDR3 protein: CSVHLPGADTQYF
V gene: TRBV7-3; CDR3 length: 15; D gene: NA; CDR3 protein: CASSPIGGNTGELFF
V gene: TRBV20-1; CDR3 length: 14; D gene: NA; CDR3 protein: CSASAPSSGNTIYF
V gene: TRBV11-2; CDR3 length: 15; D gene: NA; CDR3 protein: CASSLQGDLNTEAFF
V gene: TRBV6-1; CDR3 length: 14; D gene: NA; CDR3 protein: CASSGRDIQETQYF
V gene: TRBV12-5; CDR3 length: 17; D gene: TRBD1; CDR3 protein: CASASNDRGFDNSPLHF
V gene: TRBV4-1; CDR3 length: 16; D gene: TRBD1; CDR3 protein: CASSRTGGATNEKLFF
V gene: TRBV5-1; CDR3 length: 15; D gene: TRBD1; CDR3 protein: CASSLRDRGLDEQYF
V gene: TRBV5-1; CDR3 length: 14; D gene: NA; CDR3 protein: CASSLYGGETEAFF
V gene: TRBV7-9; CDR3 length: 14; D gene: NA; CDR3 protein: CASSQAGIGSPLHF
V gene: TRBV11-2; CDR3 length: 16; D gene: NA; CDR3 protein: CASSGGRGRRLSEQFF
V gene: TRBV12-3/TRBV12-4; CDR3 length: 18; D gene: TRBD1; CDR3 protein: CASSKGQGAGAGANVLTF
V gene: TRBV6-1; CDR3 length: 12; D gene: TRBD1; CDR3 protein: CAVDRAYTEAFF
V gene: TRBV28; CDR3 length: 14; D gene: TRBD2; CDR3 protein: CASSIGTNTDTQYF
V gene: TRBV7-3; CDR3 length: 13; D gene: NA; CDR3 protein: CASSGARGAEQFF
V gene: TRBV13; CDR3 length: 13; D gene: NA; CDR3 protein: CASSLKGLLEQYF
V gene: TRBV12-3/TRBV12-4; CDR3 length: 15; D gene: TRBD1; CDR3 protein: CASRPRDRVHNEQFF
V gene: TRBV20-1; CDR3 length: 10; D gene: NA; CDR3 protein: CSARVHEQYF
V gene: TRBV7-9; CDR3 length: 14; D gene: TRBD2; CDR3 protein: CAWGQAGGPYEQYF
V gene: TRBV25-1; CDR3 length: 18; D gene: TRBD1; CDR3 protein: CAIGATGGGAFRTDTQYF
V gene: TRBV24-1; CDR3 length: 17; D gene: NA; CDR3 protein: CATSAFGRHSNTGELFF
V gene: TRBV20-1; CDR3 length: 10; D gene: NA; CDR3 protein: CSPKGAEQFF
V gene: TRBV12-3/TRBV12-4; CDR3 length: 14; D gene: NA; CDR3 protein: CASSLSQLNTEAFF
V gene: TRBV20-1; CDR3 length: 21; D gene: TRBD2; CDR3 protein: CSASPLNPGLAGAGTIDTQYF
V gene: TRBV11-2; CDR3 length: 13; D gene: NA; CDR3 protein: CASSLVSGYGYTF
V gene: TRBV29-1; CDR3 length: 13; D gene: TRBD1; CDR3 protein: CSAEGQGSQPQHF
V gene: TRBV12-3/TRBV12-4; CDR3 length: 15; D gene: NA; CDR3 protein: CASTRRDPRGTEAFF
V gene: TRBV29-1; CDR3 length: 10; D gene: NA; CDR3 protein: CSAGERRAFF
V gene: TRBV6-1; CDR3 length: 16; D gene: NA; CDR3 protein: CASSPPGGPSTDTQYF
V gene: TRBV30; CDR3 length: 13; D gene: NA; CDR3 protein: CAWSDIEGETQYF
V gene: TRBV13; CDR3 length: 15; D gene: NA; CDR3 protein: CASSLYHDGTDTQYF